This TCR beta chain was found in a study of identical twins. Whole-study results and caveats: Beta out-of-frame sequences displayed a weaker excess of sharing between twins.

Many counts were recorded for this clonotype. Its antigen remains unknown. Template switching, a step in the protocol, added a universal primer site, and cDNA carried unique molecular identifiers. TCRdb called the 5' RACE reads again in MiXCR, with one record for every CDR3 protein. The sample comprises fewer than 500,000 distinct CDR3 sequences, approximately 24% of which are singletons, and just under 3% rests with the top ten. This CDR3 is built from 11 residues. CDR1 is MNHNS and CDR2 is SASEGT in the germline V gene. V lost 7 bases to trimming and J lost 2 bases, with 6 bases between them. These data were likewise used in another study, on T cells expressing NK-cell markers. That publication notes: Dominant NKG2C+ clonotypes accounted for 1.0-7.0% of CD8+ T cells in about six donors. It remained uncertain whether the expanded NKG2C+ T cell clones were specific for HCMV antigens.

This sequence joins TRBV6-1 and TRBJ2-7; D not certain. Sequencing was carried out using CD4+ T cells sorted from blood. The clonotype originates from a woman between 18 and 30 years old in good health. The CDR3, as DNA: TGTGCCAGCACGAGCGCCTACGAGCAGTACTTC. This translates into CASTSAYEQYF.